These 5 T cell receptor beta chains originate from one sample sequenced in a study of tumor-infiltrating lymphocytes in glioblastoma multiforme. Multiple V-beta primers and a C-beta primer amplified TCRB from RNA. Each CDR3 protein gets one entry after TCRdb re-called the multiplex PCR reads with MiXCR. This table holds about 12,000 distinct CDR3 sequences, almost 65% found once. Sequencing was done on a sample of brain tumor tissue. The receptor set was obtained from a male donor with glioblastoma.

A note on this clonotype: Compared with germline, one end of the junction differs, possibly owing to a read error. The V and J genes are TRBV11-2 and TRBJ2-2; tentatively, D is TRBD2 (5 bases). This CDR3 spans 20 amino acids. Germline lookup yields CDR1 SGHAT and CDR2 FQNNGV. CDR3 DNA: TGTGCCAGCACCCCCTCATTCGACCAAGGGCCAGCGGTAAACACCGGGGAGCTGTCTTTT. This codes for CASTPSFDQGPAVNTGELSF. Drawing the rest from reference TRBV11-2 and TRBJ2-2, the complete variable domain is EAGVAQSPRYKIIEKRQSVAFWCNPISGHATLYWYQQILGQGPKLLIQFQNNGVVDDSQLPKDRFSAERLKGVDSTLKIQPAKLEDSAVYLCASTPSFDQGPAVNTGELSFGEGSRLTVL.

The DNA for the CDR3 is TGTGCCAGCAGTTACTCAGGACTAGCGGGAGTCGAGCAGTACTTC. Its translation is CASSYSGLAGVEQYF. V gene TRBV6-5 combines with J gene TRBJ2-7, with TRBD2 identical over 13 bases. From germline, CDR1 is MNHEY and CDR2 SVGAGI. V lost 0 bases to trimming and J lost 6 bases; unmatched junction nucleotides: 2. CDR3 length equals 15 residues.

The V and J genes are TRBV28 and TRBJ1-5; 8 nucleotides agree with TRBD1. CDR3 size: 14 residues. Germline V gives CDR1 MDHEN, CDR2 SYDVKM. The junction had 4 bases not matched to a gene; V was cut back by 5 bases and J by 4 bases. The CDR3, as DNA: TGTGCCAGCAGTCACGACAGGGGAAATCAGCCCCAGCATTTT. Translating it yields CASSHDRGNQPQHF.

The table lists this clonotype with a few counts. The germline gene is not matched at one end of the junction; a read error may be the cause. This chain joins TRBV28 and TRBJ1-1; 9 bases agree with TRBD1. Germline V gene sequence: CDR1 MDHEN, CDR2 SYDVKM. This CDR3 region has 17 residues. The CDR3 region is CASSVPPVGQGRTETFF. The CDR3 coding sequence is TGTGCCAGCAGCGTACCCCCCGTCGGACAGGGGAGGACTGAAACTTTCTTT.

Of note for this clonotype: A read error may produce the germline difference seen at one junction end. The rearrangement uses TRBV5-6 and TRBJ2-7; D is ambiguous. Germline V gene lookup returns CDR1 SGHDT and CDR2 YYEEEE. The CDR3 runs 14 residues. The CDR3 protein is CACSDLGVTYEQYF. In nucleotides, the CDR3 is TGTGCCTGCAGCGATTTGGGTGTTACCTACGAGCAGTACTTC.